The entry that follows covers one T cell receptor beta chain sequence. The source of the sample is a study of blood T cell repertoires in COVID-19. Study-wide context: The samples span acute and convalescent COVID-19 from the United States, Italy and Spain.

Profiled with immunoSEQ multiplex PCR; TCRdb holds only in-frame clones, not every one. The table shows 400,000 to 500,000 clones, with 70% to 90% occurring only once. Grouping used clinical history reported by participants in a survey and questionnaire. Exposed participants came across a COVID-19 case within 2 weeks before study entry. This TCR came from a woman younger than 30 who had been exposed to COVID-19. Sequencing was performed on PBMCs or T cells enriched from blood (not recorded which).

The CDR3 here is CASSVAAGLAGVGGELFF. As DNA, the CDR3 is TGTGCCAGCAGCGTAGCGGCCGGGCTAGCGGGAGTAGGCGGGGAGCTGTTTTTT. V and J are TRBV9 and TRBJ2-2; 10 bases map to TRBD2. Trimming cost V 0 bases and J 7 bases; bases outside gene matches: 12. CDR1 and CDR2 (germline): SGDLS, YYNGEE. CDR3 size: 18 residues. The whole variable domain, remainder taken from reference TRBV9 and TRBJ2-2, is DSGVTQTPKHLITATGQRVTLRCSPRSGDLSVYWYQQSLDQGLQFLIQYYNGEERAKGNILERFSAQQFPDLHSELNLSSLELGDSALYFCASSVAAGLAGVGGELFFGEGSRLTVL.